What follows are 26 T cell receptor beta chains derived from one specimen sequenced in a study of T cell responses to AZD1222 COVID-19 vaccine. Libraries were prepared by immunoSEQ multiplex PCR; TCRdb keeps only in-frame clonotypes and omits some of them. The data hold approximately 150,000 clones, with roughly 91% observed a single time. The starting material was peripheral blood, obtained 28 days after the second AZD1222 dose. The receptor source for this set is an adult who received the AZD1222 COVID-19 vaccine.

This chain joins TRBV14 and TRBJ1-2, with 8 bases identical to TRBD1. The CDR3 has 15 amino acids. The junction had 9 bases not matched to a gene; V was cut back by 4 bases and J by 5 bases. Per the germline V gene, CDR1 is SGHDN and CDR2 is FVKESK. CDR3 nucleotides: TGTGCCAGCAGCCCGCTTGGACAGGGCGGTTATGGCTACACCTTC. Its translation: CASSPLGQGGYGYTF. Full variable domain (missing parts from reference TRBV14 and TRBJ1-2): EAGVTQFPSHSVIEKGQTVTLRCDPISGHDNLYWYRRVMGKEIKFLLHFVKESKQDESGMPNNRFLAERTGGTYSTLKVQPAELEDSGVYFCASSPLGQGGYGYTFGSGTRLTVV.

The CDR3 DNA sequence: TGTGCCAGCAGTTTCCGACGGACTAATGAAAAACTGTTTTTT. Translation: CASSFRRTNEKLFF. The chain links TRBV27 to TRBJ1-4; D unresolved. Deletions cut 3 bases from V and 2 bases from J, with 7 bases between. Per the germline V gene, CDR1 is MNHEY and CDR2 is SMNVEV (reference sequence). The CDR3 runs 14 residues.

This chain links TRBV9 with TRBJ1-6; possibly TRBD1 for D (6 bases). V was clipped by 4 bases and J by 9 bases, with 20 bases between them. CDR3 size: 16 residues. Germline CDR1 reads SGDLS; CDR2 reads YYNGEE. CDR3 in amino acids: CASSSTGNNLGSPLHF. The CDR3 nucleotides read TGTGCCAGCAGCTCTACAGGGAACAACTTGGGTTCACCCCTCCACTTT.

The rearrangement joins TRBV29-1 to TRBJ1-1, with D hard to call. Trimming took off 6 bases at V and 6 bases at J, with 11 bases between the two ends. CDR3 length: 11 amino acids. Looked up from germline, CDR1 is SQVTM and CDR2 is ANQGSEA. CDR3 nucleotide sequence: TGCAGCGTCGGGCCTGGAGCTGAAGCTTTCTTT. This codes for CSVGPGAEAFF.

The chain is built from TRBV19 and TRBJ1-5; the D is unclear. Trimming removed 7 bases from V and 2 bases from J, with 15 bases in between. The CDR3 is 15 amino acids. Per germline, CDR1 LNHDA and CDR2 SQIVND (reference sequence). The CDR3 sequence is CASNRHQPGNQPQHF. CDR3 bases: TGTGCCAGTAACCGACATCAGCCGGGCAATCAGCCCCAGCATTTT.

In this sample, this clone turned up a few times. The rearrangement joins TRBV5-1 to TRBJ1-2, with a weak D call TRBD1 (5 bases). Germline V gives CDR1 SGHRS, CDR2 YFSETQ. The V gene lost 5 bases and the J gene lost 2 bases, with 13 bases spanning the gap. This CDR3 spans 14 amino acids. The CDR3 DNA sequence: TGCGCCAGCAGTTCCGGGACGGAAAACTATGGCTACACCTTC. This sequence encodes CASSSGTENYGYTF.

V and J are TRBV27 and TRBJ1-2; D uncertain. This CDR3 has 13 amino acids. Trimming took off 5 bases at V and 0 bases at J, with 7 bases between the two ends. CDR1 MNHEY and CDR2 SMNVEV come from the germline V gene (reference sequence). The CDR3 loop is CASSASSNYGYTF. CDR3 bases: TGTGCCAGCAGTGCTTCCTCTAACTATGGCTACACCTTC.

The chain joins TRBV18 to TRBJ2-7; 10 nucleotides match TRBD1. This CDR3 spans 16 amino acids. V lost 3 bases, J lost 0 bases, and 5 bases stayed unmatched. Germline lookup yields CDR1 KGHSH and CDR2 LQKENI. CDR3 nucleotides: TGTGCCAGCTCACCGACAGGGGGCCTTCTCTCCTACGAGCAGTACTTC. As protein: CASSPTGGLLSYEQYF.

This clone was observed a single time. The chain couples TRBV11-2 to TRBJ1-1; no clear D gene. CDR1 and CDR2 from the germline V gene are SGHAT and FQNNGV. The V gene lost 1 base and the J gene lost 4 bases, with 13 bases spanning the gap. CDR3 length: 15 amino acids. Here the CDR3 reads CASSLVQYNPTEAFF. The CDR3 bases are TGTGCCAGCAGCTTAGTTCAGTATAACCCCACTGAAGCTTTCTTT. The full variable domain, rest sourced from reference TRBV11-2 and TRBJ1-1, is EAGVAQSPRYKIIEKRQSVAFWCNPISGHATLYWYQQILGQGPKLLIQFQNNGVVDDSQLPKDRFSAERLKGVDSTLKIQPAKLEDSAVYLCASSLVQYNPTEAFFGQGTRLTVV.

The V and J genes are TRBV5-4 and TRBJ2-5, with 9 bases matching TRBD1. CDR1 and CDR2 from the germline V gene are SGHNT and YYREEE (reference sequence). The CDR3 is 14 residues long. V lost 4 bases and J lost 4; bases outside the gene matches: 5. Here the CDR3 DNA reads TGTGCCAGCAGCCCCACAGGGGGCGGAGAGACCCAGTACTTC. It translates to CASSPTGGGETQYF.

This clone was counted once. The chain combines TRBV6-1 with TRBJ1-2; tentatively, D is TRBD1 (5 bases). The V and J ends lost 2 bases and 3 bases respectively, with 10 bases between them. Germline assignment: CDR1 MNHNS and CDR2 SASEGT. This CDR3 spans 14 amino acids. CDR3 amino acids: CASSEIGDDYGYTF. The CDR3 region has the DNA TGTGCCAGCAGTGAAATCGGGGACGACTATGGCTACACCTTC.

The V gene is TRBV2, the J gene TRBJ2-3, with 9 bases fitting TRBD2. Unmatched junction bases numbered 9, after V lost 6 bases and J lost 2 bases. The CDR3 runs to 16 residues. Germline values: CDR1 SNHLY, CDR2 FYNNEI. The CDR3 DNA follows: TGTGCCAGCAGCCCGACTAGCGGCGACCCCACAGATACGCAGTATTTT. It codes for CASSPTSGDPTDTQYF.

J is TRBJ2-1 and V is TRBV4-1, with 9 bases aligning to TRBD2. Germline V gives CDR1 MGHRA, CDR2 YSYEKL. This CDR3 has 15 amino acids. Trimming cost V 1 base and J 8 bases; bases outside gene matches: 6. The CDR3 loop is CASSQASSGTYEQFF. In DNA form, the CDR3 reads TGCGCCAGCAGCCAAGCTTCTAGCGGGACATATGAGCAGTTCTTC.

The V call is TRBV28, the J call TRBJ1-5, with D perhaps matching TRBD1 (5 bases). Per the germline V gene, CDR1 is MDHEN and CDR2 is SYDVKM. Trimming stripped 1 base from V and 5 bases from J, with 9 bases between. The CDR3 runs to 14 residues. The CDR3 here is CASSLSGPYQPQHF. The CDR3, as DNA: TGTGCCAGCAGTTTATCAGGGCCTTATCAGCCCCAGCATTTT.

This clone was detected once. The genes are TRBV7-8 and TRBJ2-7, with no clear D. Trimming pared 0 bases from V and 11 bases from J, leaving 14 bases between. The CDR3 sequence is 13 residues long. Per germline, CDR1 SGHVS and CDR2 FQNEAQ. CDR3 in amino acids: CASSLASSPEEYF. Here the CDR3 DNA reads TGTGCCAGCAGCTTAGCGAGTAGCCCTGAGGAGTACTTC. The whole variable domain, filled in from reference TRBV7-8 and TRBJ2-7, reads GAGVSQSPRYKVAKRGQDVALRCDPISGHVSLFWYQQALGQGPEFLTYFQNEAQLDKSGLPSDRFFAERPEGSVSTLKIQRTQQEDSAVYLCASSLASSPEEYFGPGTRLTVT.

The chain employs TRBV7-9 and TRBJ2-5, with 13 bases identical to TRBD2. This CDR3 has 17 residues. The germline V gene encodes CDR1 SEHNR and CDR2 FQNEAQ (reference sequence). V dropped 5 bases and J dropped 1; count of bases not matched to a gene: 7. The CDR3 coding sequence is TGTGCCAGCAGCGTCTACGGACTAGCGGGGGCCCAAGAGACCCAGTACTTC. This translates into CASSVYGLAGAQETQYF.

CDR3 residues: CASSGDRGGNQPQHF. For the CDR3, the DNA is TGTGCCAGCAGTGGGGACAGGGGAGGCAATCAGCCCCAGCATTTT. The chain is built from TRBV2 and TRBJ1-5, with 10 nucleotides matching TRBD1. The CDR3 sequence is 15 residues long. From germline, CDR1 is SNHLY and CDR2 FYNNEI. V dropped 4 bases and J dropped 2; count of bases not matched to a gene: 2.

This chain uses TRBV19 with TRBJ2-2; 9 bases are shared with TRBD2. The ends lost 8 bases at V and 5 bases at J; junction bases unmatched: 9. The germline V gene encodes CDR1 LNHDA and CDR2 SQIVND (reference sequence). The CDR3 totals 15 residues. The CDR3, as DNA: TGTGCCAGTGCTCCGGGACTAGCTTTAACCGGGGAGCTGTTTTTT. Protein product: CASAPGLALTGELFF.

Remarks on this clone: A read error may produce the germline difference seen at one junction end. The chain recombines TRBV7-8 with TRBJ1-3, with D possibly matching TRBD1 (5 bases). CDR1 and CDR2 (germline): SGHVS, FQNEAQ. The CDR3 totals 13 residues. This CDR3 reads CASSYKVEGLKLF. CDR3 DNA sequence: TGTGCCAGCAGCTACAAAGTGGAGGGACTTAAGCTATTT.

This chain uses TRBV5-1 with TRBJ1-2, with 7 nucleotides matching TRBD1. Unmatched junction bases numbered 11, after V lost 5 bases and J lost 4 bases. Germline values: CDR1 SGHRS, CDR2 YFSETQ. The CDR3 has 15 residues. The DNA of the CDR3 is TGCGCCAGCAGGAAGGGGGACAGCGAAACCTATGGCTACACCTTC. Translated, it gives CASRKGDSETYGYTF.

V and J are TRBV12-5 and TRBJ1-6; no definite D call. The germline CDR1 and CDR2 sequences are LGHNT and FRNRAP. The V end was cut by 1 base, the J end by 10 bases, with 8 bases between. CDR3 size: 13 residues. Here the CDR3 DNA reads TGTGCTAGTGGTTTGGGGTTGGGGTCACCCCTCCACTTT. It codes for CASGLGLGSPLHF.

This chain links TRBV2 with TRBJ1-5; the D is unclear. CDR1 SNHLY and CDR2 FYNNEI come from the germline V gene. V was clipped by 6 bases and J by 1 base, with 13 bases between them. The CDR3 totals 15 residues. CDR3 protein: CASSGEGWSNQPQHF. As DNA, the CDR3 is TGTGCCAGCAGCGGGGAAGGTTGGAGCAATCAGCCCCAGCATTTT.

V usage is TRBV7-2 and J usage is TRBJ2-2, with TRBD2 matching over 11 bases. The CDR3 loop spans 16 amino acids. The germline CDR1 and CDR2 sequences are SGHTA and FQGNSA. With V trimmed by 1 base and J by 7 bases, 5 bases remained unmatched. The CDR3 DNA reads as TGTGCCAGCAGCTTAGTACTAGCGGGGGATGGCGGGGAGCTGTTTTTT. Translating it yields CASSLVLAGDGGELFF.

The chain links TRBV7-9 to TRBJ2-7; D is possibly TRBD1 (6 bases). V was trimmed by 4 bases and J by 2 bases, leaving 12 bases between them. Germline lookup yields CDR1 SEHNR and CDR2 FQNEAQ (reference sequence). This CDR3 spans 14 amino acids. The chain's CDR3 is CASSSRGGTYEQYF. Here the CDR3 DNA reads TGTGCCAGCAGCTCCCGAGGGGGAACCTACGAGCAGTACTTC.

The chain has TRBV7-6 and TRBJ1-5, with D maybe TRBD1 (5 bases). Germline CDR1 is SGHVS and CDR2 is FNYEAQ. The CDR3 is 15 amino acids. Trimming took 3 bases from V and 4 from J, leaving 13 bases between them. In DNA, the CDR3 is TGTGCCAGCAGCTTTAGTTCAGGGATTAATCAGCCCCAGCATTTT. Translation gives CASSFSSGINQPQHF.

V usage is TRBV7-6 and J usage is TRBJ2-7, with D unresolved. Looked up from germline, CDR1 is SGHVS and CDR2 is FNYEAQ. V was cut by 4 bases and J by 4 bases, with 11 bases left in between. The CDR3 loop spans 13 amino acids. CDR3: CASSSNVGYEQYF. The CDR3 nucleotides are TGTGCCAGCAGCTCAAACGTAGGGTACGAGCAGTACTTC.